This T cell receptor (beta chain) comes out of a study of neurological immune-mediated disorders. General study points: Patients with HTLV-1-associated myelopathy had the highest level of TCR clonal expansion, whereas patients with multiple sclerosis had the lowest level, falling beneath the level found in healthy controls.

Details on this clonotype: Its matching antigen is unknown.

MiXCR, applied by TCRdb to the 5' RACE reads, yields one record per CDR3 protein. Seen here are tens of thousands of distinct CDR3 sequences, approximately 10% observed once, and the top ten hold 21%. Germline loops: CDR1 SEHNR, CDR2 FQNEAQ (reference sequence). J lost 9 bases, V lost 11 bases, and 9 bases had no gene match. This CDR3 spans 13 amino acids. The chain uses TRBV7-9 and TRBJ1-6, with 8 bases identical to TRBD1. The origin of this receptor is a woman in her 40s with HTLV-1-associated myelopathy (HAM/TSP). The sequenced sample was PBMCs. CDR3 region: CAGLGQDGSPLHF. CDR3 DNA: TGTGCCGGGTTGGGACAGGATGGTTCACCCCTCCACTTT.